This TCR beta chain derives from a study of T cell repertoires in cytomegalovirus infection. TCRdb processed the reads anew with MiXCR; each CDR3 protein has one entry. The profile shows approximately 590,000 distinct CDR3 sequences, around 40% of them singletons. Whole-study findings and limits: Adding up the frequency of public TCR beta families identified people who carried CMV plus the relevant HLA.

Germline CDR1 SGHNT, CDR2 YYREEE (reference sequence). Trimming at V came to 3 bases and at J to 7 bases, leaving 5 bases not matched to a gene. The CDR3 has 14 amino acids. As for this clonotype: Its antigen remains unidentified.

This specimen was cultured PBMCs, taken from culture after CMV antigen stimulation. This TCR came from a human donor in good health (CMV status not recorded). Some clones in this sample may be carry-over from other donors' samples. The J gene is TRBJ2-1, the V gene TRBV5-4; 9 bases are shared with TRBD2. CDR3 nucleotide sequence: TGTGCCAGCAGCTGGGCGGGGGGGCAAAATGAGCAGTTCTTC. Protein sequence: CASSWAGGQNEQFF. Together with reference TRBV5-4 and TRBJ2-1, the CDR3 gives the full variable domain: ETGVTQSPTHLIKTRGQQVTLRCSSQSGHNTVSWYQQALGQGPQFIFQYYREEENGRGNFPPRFSGLQFPNYSSELNVNALELDDSALYLCASSWAGGQNEQFFGPGTRLTVL.